The T cell receptor (beta chain) under discussion was sequenced for a study of T cell responses to AZD1222 COVID-19 vaccine. Study-wide points: Researchers took repertoire samples only after the peak T cell response had come.

Concerning this clone itself: The antigen is unknown.

The study pooled second doses at about 4 or about 12 weeks. Only in-frame clones appear in the TCRdb table, and some are missing; sequencing was by immunoSEQ multiplex PCR. Here the sample spans 150,000 to 160,000 clones, approximately 87% being singletons. The receptor was derived from an adult who received the AZD1222 COVID-19 vaccine. Sequenced here: peripheral blood, sampled 28 days after the second AZD1222 dose.

CDR3 sequence: CASSSTDRGTYEQYF. The CDR3 region has the DNA TGTGCCAGCAGTTCCACCGACAGGGGCACCTACGAGCAGTACTTC. This chain links TRBV28 with TRBJ2-7; 8 positions match TRBD1. The germline V gene has CDR1 MDHEN and CDR2 SYDVKM. The CDR3 runs to 15 residues. The J segment lost 2 bases and the V segment lost 4 bases, leaving 7 bases of the junction unmatched.